This T cell receptor beta chain was obtained from a study of blood T cell repertoires in COVID-19. Looking at the study overall: Samples came from the United States, Italy and Spain, spanning acute and convalescent COVID-19. T cells, B-cell-depleted T cells, or PBMCs supplied cDNA or gDNA.

Methods used by the authors: Nucleated cell counts were estimated from reference gene primer amplification. TCRdb's copy holds only in-frame clones and misses some; the assay was immunoSEQ multiplex PCR. The D gene and trimming were derived from the DNA, and the V and J assignments and clone size from that table. This table has about 230,000 clones, 84% appearing once. The length of the CDR3 is 13 residues. CDR1 and CDR2 from the germline V gene are WNHNN and SYGVQD (reference sequence). V dropped 8 bases and J dropped 4; count of bases not matched to a gene: 5. The receptor was isolated from a man in his forties who had recovered from COVID-19. The gene calls are TRBV10-1 and TRBJ2-3, with 8 nucleotides matching TRBD2. The sample was peripheral blood. CDR3 sequence: CASGTRSPDTQYF. The CDR3 DNA reads TGCGCCAGCGGGACTAGATCCCCAGATACGCAGTATTTT.